The 19 T cell receptor beta chains listed next were all sequenced from one sample in a study of T cells after yellow fever vaccination. Using its own MiXCR run on the 5' RACE reads, TCRdb lists one record per CDR3 protein. In the table there are under 550,000 distinct CDR3 sequences, 21% of which are singletons. The sample here was PBMCs, taken approximately 22 days after the first yellow fever vaccination. These receptors originate from a man aged 18 to 35 who received the YFV17D yellow fever vaccine.

This clonotype occurred a few times. This chain connects TRBV6-5 to TRBJ2-5; 11 bases are a match to TRBD2. The CDR3 is 18 residues long. Germline lookup yields CDR1 MNHEY and CDR2 SVGAGI. With V trimmed by 0 bases and J by 2 bases, 8 bases remained unmatched. This chain's CDR3 is CASSYSWLAGGPQETQYF. The CDR3 coding sequence is TGTGCCAGCAGTTACTCGTGGCTAGCGGGGGGTCCTCAAGAGACCCAGTACTTC.

This rearrangement joins TRBV18 to TRBJ2-5; tentatively, D is TRBD1 or TRBD2 (5 bases each). The CDR3 totals 16 residues. Looked up from germline, CDR1 is KGHSH and CDR2 is LQKENI. The V and J ends lost 4 bases and 1 base respectively, with 16 bases between them. Written as DNA, the CDR3 is TGTGCCAGCTCACTTATGGCCGGGACCCTCCAAGAGACCCAGTACTTC. It codes for CASSLMAGTLQETQYF.

The chain links TRBV5-5 to TRBJ1-6, with unresolved D. Trimming left V 0 bases short and J 0 bases short, with 10 bases between. This CDR3 contains 17 residues. Germline CDR1 SGHKS, CDR2 YYEKEE (reference sequence). CDR3 in amino acids: CASSLGSGSSYNSPLHF. CDR3 nucleotides: TGTGCCAGCAGCTTGGGGTCGGGCAGCTCCTATAATTCACCCCTCCACTTT.

The sample holds many counts of this clonotype. V is TRBV27 and J is TRBJ2-2; D is ambiguous. The ends were cut back, 3 bases at V and 8 bases at J, with 10 bases in the middle. This CDR3 has 13 amino acids. CDR1 is MNHEY and CDR2 is SMNVEV in the germline V gene (reference sequence). The CDR3 DNA reads TGTGCCAGCAGTTTGGTGGTCCGGGGGGAGCTGTTTTTT. Its protein product is CASSLVVRGELFF.

This clonotype appeared many times. The CDR3 spells CASSPRQGAGPLHF. As DNA, the CDR3 is TGTGCCAGCAGCCCACGACAGGGGGCAGGGCCCCTCCACTTT. The chain employs TRBV3-1 and TRBJ1-6, with TRBD1 identical over 10 bases. CDR1 and CDR2 from the germline V gene are LGHDT and YNNKEL (reference sequence). The junction had 7 bases not matched to a gene; V was cut back by 4 bases and J by 13 bases. The CDR3 length is 14 residues. Full variable domain (missing parts from reference TRBV3-1 and TRBJ1-6): DTAVSQTPKYLVTQMGNDKSIKCEQNLGHDTMYWYKQDSKKFLKIMFSYNNKELIINETVPNRFSPKSPDKAHLNLHINSLELGDSAVYFCASSPRQGAGPLHFGNGTRLTVT.

This chain joins TRBV19 and TRBJ1-5, with D tentatively TRBD1 (5 bases). Germline V gives CDR1 LNHDA, CDR2 SQIVND (reference sequence). The V gene lost 7 bases and the J gene lost 0 bases, with 13 bases spanning the gap. The CDR3 runs to 15 residues. The CDR3, as DNA: TGTGCCAGTACCGACAGCGAGTATAGCAATCAGCCCCAGCATTTT. Encoded protein: CASTDSEYSNQPQHF.

This chain links TRBV20-1 with TRBJ2-1; TRBD2 aligns across 8 bases. From germline, CDR1 is DFQATT and CDR2 SNEGSKA (reference sequence). J lost 9 bases, V lost 6 bases, and 10 bases had no gene match. The CDR3 runs to 13 residues. CDR3 in DNA: TGCAGTGCCGTAGCGGGGCGAGTCAGTGAGCAGTTCTTC. Its protein is CSAVAGRVSEQFF.

This sequence joins TRBV5-1 and TRBJ1-1; 7 bases map to TRBD1. The CDR3 loop spans 16 amino acids. V was pared by 1 base and J by 7 bases, with 13 bases of the junction left unmatched. Looked up from germline, CDR1 is SGHRS and CDR2 is YFSETQ. CDR3 coding DNA: TGCGCCAGCAGCTTGCCCCGAGGGGGGACAGACGTTGAAGCTTTCTTT. As protein: CASSLPRGGTDVEAFF.

This clonotype was seen only a few times. The CDR3 is CASSEGVQGNTIYF. For the CDR3, the DNA is TGTGCCAGCAGCGAAGGCGTGCAGGGAAACACCATATATTTT. This chain links TRBV5-6 with TRBJ1-3; D remains unclear. The CDR3 totals 14 residues. Germline CDR1 is SGHDT and CDR2 is YYEEEE. Trimming stripped 4 bases from V and 4 bases from J, with 12 bases between.

This clonotype was counted only a few times. The J gene is TRBJ2-5, the V gene TRBV3-1, with D unclear. V lost 3 bases to trimming and J lost 5 bases, with 10 bases between them. Germline V gene sequence: CDR1 LGHDT, CDR2 YNNKEL (reference sequence). The CDR3 extends over 13 amino acids. CDR3: CASSHRAAETQYF. Here the CDR3 DNA reads TGTGCCAGCAGCCATAGGGCCGCGGAGACCCAGTACTTC.

The rearrangement links TRBV7-3 to TRBJ2-7, with 7 nucleotides matching TRBD1. CDR3 size: 16 residues. V lost 3 bases, J lost 4 bases, and 12 bases stayed unmatched. The germline V gene encodes CDR1 SGHTA and CDR2 FQGTGA. The CDR3 protein is CASSFPLGQWGYEQYV. DNA of the CDR3: TGTGCCAGCAGCTTCCCCCTGGGACAGTGGGGGTACGAGCAGTACGTC.

The J gene is TRBJ2-1, the V gene TRBV7-6; D perhaps matches TRBD1 (6 bases). CDR3 length: 16 amino acids. Trimming took off 2 bases at V and 1 base at J, with 12 bases between the two ends. CDR1 and CDR2 from the germline V gene are SGHVS and FNYEAQ. The CDR3 sequence: CASSLTPRGSYNEQFF. The DNA of the CDR3 is TGTGCCAGCAGCTTAACCCCCAGGGGATCCTACAATGAGCAGTTCTTC.

This clonotype was seen only a few times. The chain couples TRBV5-1 to TRBJ1-2, with 9 nucleotides matching TRBD1. Germline V CDR1 and CDR2: SGHRS, YFSETQ. V lost 2 bases and J lost 7; bases outside the gene matches: 6. The CDR3 consists of 14 residues. The CDR3 region is CASSLQGATGGYTF. The CDR3 DNA reads TGCGCCAGCAGCTTACAGGGGGCAACGGGTGGCTACACCTTC.

As DNA, the CDR3 is TGTGCCAGCAACTCCCCCGGGACCTCGAAGACTGAAGCTTTCTTT. This codes for CASNSPGTSKTEAFF. The chain carries TRBV27 and TRBJ1-1; tentative D call: TRBD1 (5 bases). Between the trimmed V and J ends, which lost 7 bases and 5 bases, there was a span of 20 bases. The CDR3 runs to 15 residues. The germline gives CDR1 MNHEY, CDR2 SMNVEV (reference sequence).

This clonotype has just a few counts. The chain is built from TRBV5-1 and TRBJ1-1, with 7 bases matching TRBD1. The CDR3 loop spans 16 amino acids. Germline V gene sequence: CDR1 SGHRS, CDR2 YFSETQ. The V and J ends lost 0 bases and 4 bases, in that order; junction bases with no gene match: 9. The CDR3 nucleotides are TGCGCCAGCAGCTTGGAAGGGGGCGAGGGGGGCACTGAAGCTTTCTTT. It codes for CASSLEGGEGGTEAFF.

The table lists this clonotype with a few counts. The chain is built from TRBV4-1 and TRBJ2-1; a possible D gene is TRBD1 (5 bases). The CDR3 totals 13 residues. Deletions cut 3 bases from V and 6 bases from J, with 9 bases between. Germline-derived CDR1 and CDR2 are MGHRA and YSYEKL. The CDR3 coding sequence is TGCGCCAGCAGCCATGTCACAGGCAATGAGCAGTTCTTC. This gives the protein CASSHVTGNEQFF.

The chain couples TRBV5-1 to TRBJ2-3, with a tentative D call TRBD2 (5 bases). The CDR3 has 15 residues. The germline V and J ends were trimmed by 1 base and 5 bases, with 14 bases remaining between them. Germline V gene sequence: CDR1 SGHRS, CDR2 YFSETQ. This chain's CDR3 is CASSLFNPEGDTQYF. In DNA, the CDR3 is TGCGCCAGCAGCTTGTTCAACCCCGAGGGAGATACGCAGTATTTT.

The V gene is TRBV4-1, the J gene TRBJ2-2; possible D gene TRBD1, 6 bases. From germline, CDR1 is MGHRA and CDR2 YSYEKL. V was shortened by 8 bases and J by 2 bases, with 15 bases between the two germline ends. The CDR3 has 15 residues. In nucleotides, the CDR3 is TGCGCCAGCGAGAACCGGGACATTAACACCGGGGAGCTGTTTTTT. Its protein is CASENRDINTGELFF.

This clonotype turned up a few times. This rearrangement joins TRBV6-2 or TRBV6-3 to TRBJ2-1; D perhaps matches TRBD1 (6 bases). The CDR3 consists of 15 residues. Trimming removed 2 bases at V and 6 bases at J, with 14 bases between. Germline assignment: CDR1 MNHEY and CDR2 SVGEGT. The CDR3 region has the DNA TGTGCCAGCAGTTACAGAAGGGGGAGTAGCAATGAGCAGTTCTTC. It encodes CASSYRRGSSNEQFF.